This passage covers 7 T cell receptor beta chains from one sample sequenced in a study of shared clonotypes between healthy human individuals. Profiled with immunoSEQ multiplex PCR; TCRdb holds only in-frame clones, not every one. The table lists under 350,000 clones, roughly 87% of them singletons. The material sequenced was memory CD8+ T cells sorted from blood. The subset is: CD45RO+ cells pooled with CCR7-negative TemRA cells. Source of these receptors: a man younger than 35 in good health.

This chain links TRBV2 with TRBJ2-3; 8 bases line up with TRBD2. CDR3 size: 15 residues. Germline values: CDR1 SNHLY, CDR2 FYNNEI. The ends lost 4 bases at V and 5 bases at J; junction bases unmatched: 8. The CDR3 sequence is CASSGSSGIRDTQYF. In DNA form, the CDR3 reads TGTGCCAGCAGTGGAAGTAGCGGGATCAGAGATACGCAGTATTTT. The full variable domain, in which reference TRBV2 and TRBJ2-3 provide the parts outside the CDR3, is EPEVTQTPSHQVTQMGQEVILRCVPISNHLYFYWYRQILGQKVEFLVSFYNNEISEKSEIFDDQFSVERPDGSNFTLKIRSTKLEDSAMYFCASSGSSGIRDTQYFGPGTRLTVL.

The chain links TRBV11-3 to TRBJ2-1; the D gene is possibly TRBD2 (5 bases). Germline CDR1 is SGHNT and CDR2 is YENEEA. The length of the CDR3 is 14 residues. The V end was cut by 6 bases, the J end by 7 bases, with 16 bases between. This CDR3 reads CASSRIDRENEQFF. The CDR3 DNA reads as TGTGCCAGCAGTAGGATCGATCGGGAAAATGAGCAGTTCTTC.

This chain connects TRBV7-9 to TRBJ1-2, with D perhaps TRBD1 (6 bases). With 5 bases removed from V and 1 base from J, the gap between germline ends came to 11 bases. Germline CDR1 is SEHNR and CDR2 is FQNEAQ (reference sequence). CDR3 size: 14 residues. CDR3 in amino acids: CASSPGQINYGYTF. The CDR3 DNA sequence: TGTGCCAGCAGCCCGGGACAAATTAACTATGGCTACACCTTC.

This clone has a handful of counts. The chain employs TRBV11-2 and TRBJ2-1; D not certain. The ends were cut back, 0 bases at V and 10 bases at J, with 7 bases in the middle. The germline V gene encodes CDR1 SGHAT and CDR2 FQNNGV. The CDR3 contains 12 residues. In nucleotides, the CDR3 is TGTGCCAGCAGCTTAGATCTGCACGAGCAGTTCTTC. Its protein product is CASSLDLHEQFF. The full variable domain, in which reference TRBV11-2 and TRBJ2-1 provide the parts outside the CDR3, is EAGVAQSPRYKIIEKRQSVAFWCNPISGHATLYWYQQILGQGPKLLIQFQNNGVVDDSQLPKDRFSAERLKGVDSTLKIQPAKLEDSAVYLCASSLDLHEQFFGPGTRLTVL.

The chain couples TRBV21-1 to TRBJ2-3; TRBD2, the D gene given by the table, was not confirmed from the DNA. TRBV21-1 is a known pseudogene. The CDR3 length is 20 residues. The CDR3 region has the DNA TGTGCCAGTAAAAAGGGCCTTACTAGCACCACCCCATGGGGCCCAGATACGCAGTATTTT. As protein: CASKKGLTSTTPWGPDTQYF.

The CDR3 sequence: CASSQSGQVLGYTF. DNA for the CDR3: TGTGCCAGCAGCCAATCGGGACAGGTGCTAGGCTACACCTTC. V is TRBV9 and J is TRBJ1-2; 8 bases map to TRBD1. Unmatched junction bases numbered 10, after V lost 4 bases and J lost 8 bases. The CDR3 totals 14 residues. CDR1 and CDR2 from the germline V gene are SGDLS and YYNGEE.

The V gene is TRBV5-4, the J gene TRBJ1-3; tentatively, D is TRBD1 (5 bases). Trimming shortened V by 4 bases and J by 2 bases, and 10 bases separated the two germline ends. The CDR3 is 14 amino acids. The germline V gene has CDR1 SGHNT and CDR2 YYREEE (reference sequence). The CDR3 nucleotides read TGTGCCAGCAGCCCGCCGGGGGCTGGAAACACCATATATTTT. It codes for CASSPPGAGNTIYF.